This T cell receptor beta chain was captured in a study of blood T cell repertoires in COVID-19. Study background: Donors in the United States, Italy and Spain gave samples during acute or convalescent COVID-19.

In the original analysis: Reference gene primer amplification gave estimated nucleated cell counts. The protocol was immunoSEQ multiplex PCR, while the TCRdb copy is restricted to in-frame clones and leaves out a portion. V and J calls and clone size are those listed in that table; D and trimming were worked out from the DNA. This table holds a few hundred thousand clones, 85% to 90% found once. Trimming took 4 bases from V and 0 from J, leaving 15 bases between them. The CDR3 length is 15 residues. CDR1 SQVTM and CDR2 ANQGSEA come from the germline V gene. The J gene is TRBJ1-1, the V gene TRBV29-1; the D is unclear. Material: peripheral blood. This clonotype was obtained from a man between 18 and 29 years old with active or convalescent COVID-19. The DNA for the CDR3 is TGCAGCGTTGGGGTCGGGAGGGTTATGAACACTGAAGCTTTCTTT. Its protein is CSVGVGRVMNTEAFF.